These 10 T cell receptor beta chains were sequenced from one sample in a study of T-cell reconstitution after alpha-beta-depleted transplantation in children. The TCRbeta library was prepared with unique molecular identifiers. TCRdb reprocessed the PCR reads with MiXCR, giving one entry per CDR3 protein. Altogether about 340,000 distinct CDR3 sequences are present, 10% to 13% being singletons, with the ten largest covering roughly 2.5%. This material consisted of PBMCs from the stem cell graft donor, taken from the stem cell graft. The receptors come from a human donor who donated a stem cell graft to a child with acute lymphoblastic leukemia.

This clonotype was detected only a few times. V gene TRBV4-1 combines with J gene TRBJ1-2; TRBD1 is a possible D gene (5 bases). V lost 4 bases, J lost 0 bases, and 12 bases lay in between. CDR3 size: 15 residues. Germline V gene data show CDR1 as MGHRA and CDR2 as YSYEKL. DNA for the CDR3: TGCGCCAGCAGCCCAGAGGGGCGAACTAACTATGGCTACACCTTC. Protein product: CASSPEGRTNYGYTF.

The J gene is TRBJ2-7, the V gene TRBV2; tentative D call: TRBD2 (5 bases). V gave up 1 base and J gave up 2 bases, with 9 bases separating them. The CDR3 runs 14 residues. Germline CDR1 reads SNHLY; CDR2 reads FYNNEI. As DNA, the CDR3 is TGTGCCAGCAGTGAAGGGACTTTTGCCTACGAGCAGTACTTC. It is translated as CASSEGTFAYEQYF.

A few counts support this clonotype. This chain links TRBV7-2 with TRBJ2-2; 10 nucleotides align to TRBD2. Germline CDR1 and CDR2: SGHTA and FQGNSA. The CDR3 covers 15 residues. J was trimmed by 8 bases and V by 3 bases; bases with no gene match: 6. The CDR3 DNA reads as TGTGCCAGCAGCTTGTCTAGCGGGAGAAGTGGGGAGCTGTTTTTT. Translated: CASSLSSGRSGELFF.

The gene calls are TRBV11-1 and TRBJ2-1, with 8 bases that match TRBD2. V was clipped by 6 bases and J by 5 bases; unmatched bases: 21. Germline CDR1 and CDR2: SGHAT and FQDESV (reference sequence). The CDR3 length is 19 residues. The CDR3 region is CASSQSPLIVAGTNNEQFF. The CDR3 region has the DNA TGTGCCAGCAGTCAAAGCCCCCTGATAGTAGCGGGGACCAACAATGAGCAGTTCTTC.

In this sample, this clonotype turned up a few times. For the CDR3, the DNA is TGTGCCAGCGTAAACTCCGGGACTCACACCGGGGAGCTGTTTTTT. Protein: CASVNSGTHTGELFF. The gene calls are TRBV12-3 or TRBV12-4 and TRBJ2-2; TRBD2 might be the D (6 bases). The V gene lost 8 bases and the J gene lost 3 bases, with 16 bases spanning the gap. The CDR3 is made up of 15 amino acids.

The CDR3 reads CASRFLAPGYTF. The CDR3 bases are TGTGCCAGCAGATTCCTGGCACCGGGCTACACCTTC. V and J are TRBV7-2 and TRBJ1-2; D ambiguous. Germline CDR1 is SGHTA and CDR2 is FQGNSA. V lost 6 bases and J lost 8, with 13 bases in between. The CDR3 is 12 residues long.

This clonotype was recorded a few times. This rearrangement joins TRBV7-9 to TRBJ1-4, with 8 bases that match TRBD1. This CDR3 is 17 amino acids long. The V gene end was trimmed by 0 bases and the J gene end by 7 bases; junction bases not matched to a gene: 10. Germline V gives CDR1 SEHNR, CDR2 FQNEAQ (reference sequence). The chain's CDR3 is CASSLAQTGAEGEKLFF. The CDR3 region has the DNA TGTGCCAGCAGCTTAGCGCAGACAGGGGCCGAAGGTGAAAAACTGTTTTTT.

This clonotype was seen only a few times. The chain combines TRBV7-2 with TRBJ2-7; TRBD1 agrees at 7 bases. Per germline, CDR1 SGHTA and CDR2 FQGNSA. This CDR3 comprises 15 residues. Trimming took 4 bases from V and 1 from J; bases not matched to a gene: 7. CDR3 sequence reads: CASSSETGPSYEQYF. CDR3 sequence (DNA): TGTGCCAGCAGCTCCGAGACAGGGCCTTCCTACGAGCAGTACTTC. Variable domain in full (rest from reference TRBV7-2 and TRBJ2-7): GAGVSQSPSNKVTEKGKDVELRCDPISGHTALYWYRQSLGQGLEFLIYFQGNSAPDKSGLPSDRFSAERTGGSVSTLTIQRTQQEDSAVYLCASSSETGPSYEQYFGPGTRLTVT.

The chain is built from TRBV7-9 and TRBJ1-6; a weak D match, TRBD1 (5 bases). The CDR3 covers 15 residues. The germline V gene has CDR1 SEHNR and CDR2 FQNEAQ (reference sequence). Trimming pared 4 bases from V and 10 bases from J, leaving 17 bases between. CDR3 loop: CASSSRGMGGSPLHF. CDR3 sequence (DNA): TGTGCCAGCAGCTCACGGGGCATGGGGGGATCACCCCTCCACTTT.

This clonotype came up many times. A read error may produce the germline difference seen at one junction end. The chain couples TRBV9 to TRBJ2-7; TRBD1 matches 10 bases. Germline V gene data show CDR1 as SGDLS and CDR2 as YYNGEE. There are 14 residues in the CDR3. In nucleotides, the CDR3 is TGCGCCAGCAGCCCGGGACAGGGGAACTACGAGCAGTACTTC. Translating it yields CASSPGQGNYEQYF. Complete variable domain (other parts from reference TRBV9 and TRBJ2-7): DSGVTQTPKHLITATGQRVTLRCSPRSGDLSVYWYQQSLDQGLQFLIQYYNGEERAKGNILERFSAQQFPDLHSELNLSSLELGDSALYFCASSPGQGNYEQYFGPGTRLTVT.